These 18 T cell receptor beta chains were all obtained from the same sample, sequenced in a study of identifying expanded T cells in peripheral blood. Generated by immunoSEQ multiplex PCR, the TCRdb table keeps only in-frame clones and is missing some. The data contain over 85,000 clones, approximately 85% of them seen just once; the ten biggest clones take up 3.5% to 5.5%. Sample: blood. Source of these receptors: a person aged 18 to 70 in good health.

V and J are TRBV5-4 and TRBJ1-1, with D possibly TRBD1 on 5 matching bases. The germline V and J ends were trimmed by 4 bases and 4 bases, with 11 bases remaining between them. Germline V gene sequence: CDR1 SGHNT, CDR2 YYREEE (reference sequence). The CDR3 runs 13 residues. The CDR3 DNA is TGTGCCAGCAGCACCCAGGGAGGCACTGAAGCTTTCTTT. Translated: CASSTQGGTEAFF.

The chain links TRBV15 to TRBJ2-1, with TRBD1 as a possible D gene (6 bases). Germline V gene sequence: CDR1 LNHNV, CDR2 YYDKDF (reference sequence). With 0 bases removed from V and 10 bases from J, the gap between germline ends came to 10 bases. CDR3 length equals 13 residues. The CDR3 here is CATSRDYGGEQFF. DNA for the CDR3: TGTGCCACCAGCAGAGATTATGGGGGCGAGCAGTTCTTC. Drawing the rest from reference TRBV15 and TRBJ2-1, the complete variable domain is DAMVIQNPRYQVTQFGKPVTLSCSQTLNHNVMYWYQQKSSQAPKLLFHYYDKDFNNEADTPDNFQSRRPNTSFCFLDIRSPGLGDTAMYLCATSRDYGGEQFFGPGTRLTVL.

The chain uses TRBV11-3 and TRBJ2-7; 7 bases fit TRBD1. The CDR3 has 15 residues. Germline assignment: CDR1 SGHNT and CDR2 YENEEA. Losses at the gene ends were 5 bases for V and 3 bases for J; bases not matched to a gene: 10. The CDR3 DNA sequence: TGTGCCAGCAGCCCCTATAGGGGGACAGACTACGAGCAGTACTTC. Amino acids: CASSPYRGTDYEQYF.

This sequence joins TRBV21-1 and TRBJ1-1. TRBV21-1 is a pseudogene segment. CDR3 length: 11 residues. The CDR3 is CASTTGSEAFF. The CDR3, as DNA: TGTGCCAGCACAACCGGATCTGAAGCTTTCTTT.

This chain joins TRBV10-1 and TRBJ2-1; D is unresolved. The CDR3 loop spans 14 amino acids. Germline V gene sequence: CDR1 WNHNN, CDR2 SYGVQD (reference sequence). The V end lost 0 bases, the J end lost 6 bases, and 9 bases lay between the germline ends. CDR3 sequence: CASSESSGVNEQFF. The CDR3 DNA follows: TGCGCCAGCAGTGAGTCCTCAGGAGTCAATGAGCAGTTCTTC.

The rearrangement uses TRBV14 and TRBJ1-2, with D unresolved. CDR1 SGHDN and CDR2 FVKESK come from the germline V gene. The CDR3 has 13 amino acids. Trimming pared 3 bases from V and 10 bases from J, leaving 15 bases between. CDR3 DNA sequence: TGTGCCAGCAGCCATCACAGTGTCGTCGACTACACCTTC. Amino acid sequence: CASSHHSVVDYTF.

The chain couples TRBV25-1 to TRBJ2-7, with D perhaps matching TRBD2 (7 bases). This CDR3 has 13 amino acids. Germline CDR1 and CDR2: MGHDK and SYGVNS. V was pared by 8 bases and J by 5 bases, with 16 bases between. CDR3 coding DNA: TGTGCCAGCGGGGGGCGGGAGCGTCACGAGCAGTACTTC. It codes for CASGGRERHEQYF.

V usage is TRBV19 and J usage is TRBJ1-5; TRBD1 agrees at 9 bases. CDR3 length equals 16 residues. Unmatched junction bases numbered 7, after V lost 1 base and J lost 6 bases. The germline CDR1 and CDR2 sequences are LNHDA and SQIVND (reference sequence). For the CDR3, the DNA is TGTGCCAGTAGTATAGGGGGGGACAGGGCAAGTCAGCCCCAGCATTTT. Protein sequence: CASSIGGDRASQPQHF.

The V call is TRBV30, the J call TRBJ1-2; the D is unclear. Trimming left V 3 bases short and J 7 bases short, with 15 bases between. Germline values: CDR1 GTSNPN, CDR2 SVGIG (reference sequence). The CDR3 contains 13 residues. CDR3 protein: CAWRFQVVSGYTF. The DNA for the CDR3 is TGTGCCTGGAGATTCCAGGTCGTCAGTGGCTACACCTTC.

The chain uses TRBV11-2 and TRBJ1-1, with D possibly TRBD1 on 5 matching bases. V was clipped by 1 base and J by 5 bases, with 14 bases between them. Germline V gene lookup returns CDR1 SGHAT and CDR2 FQNNGV. The CDR3 is made up of 15 amino acids. The CDR3 region has the DNA TGTGCCAGCAGCTTAGCGCCAGGGATGGCGACTGAAGCTTTCTTT. Amino acids: CASSLAPGMATEAFF.

This sequence joins TRBV7-2 and TRBJ2-7, with a weak D call TRBD1 (6 bases). Trimming shortened V by 2 bases and J by 5 bases, and 13 bases separated the two germline ends. This CDR3 is 14 amino acids long. Germline V gene sequence: CDR1 SGHTA, CDR2 FQGNSA. DNA for the CDR3: TGTGCCAGCAGCTTATCACAGGGAGTCCACGAGCAGTACTTC. It yields the protein CASSLSQGVHEQYF.

This clone was recorded once. The chain has TRBV7-9 and TRBJ1-6, with D unresolved. Trimming took off 2 bases at V and 6 bases at J, with 5 bases between the two ends. Germline CDR1 SEHNR, CDR2 FQNEAQ (reference sequence). The CDR3 consists of 13 residues. This CDR3 reads CASSLTSNSPLHF. In DNA form, the CDR3 reads TGTGCCAGCAGCTTAACCTCTAATTCACCCCTCCACTTT.

In this sample, this clone turned up once. The junction shows a germline mismatch at one end, possibly a read error. This chain uses TRBV10-2 with TRBJ1-1; D perhaps matches TRBD1 (5 bases). The CDR3 runs to 16 residues. Germline-derived CDR1 and CDR2 are WSHSY and SAAADI. The CDR3 loop reads CASSDSFNNRNSEAFF. CDR3 nucleotide sequence: TGCGCCAGCAGTGATTCATTTAATAACAGGAACTCTGAAGCTTTCTTT.

The J gene is TRBJ1-2, the V gene TRBV6-5; tentatively, D is TRBD1 (6 bases). Trimming left V 4 bases short and J 2 bases short, with 8 bases between. The CDR3 consists of 13 residues. Germline V gene data show CDR1 as MNHEY and CDR2 as SVGAGI. The CDR3 bases are TGTGCCAGCAGTTTTCAGGGGAACTATGGCTACACCTTC. The encoded protein is CASSFQGNYGYTF.

V and J are TRBV18 and TRBJ1-1; 8 bases fit TRBD1. V lost 4 bases, J lost 2 bases, and 9 bases stayed unmatched. Germline values: CDR1 KGHSH, CDR2 LQKENI. The CDR3 sequence is 16 residues long. The CDR3 DNA follows: TGTGCCAGCTCACAGGGCAGGGGGCAGCTTAACACTGAAGCTTTCTTT. Amino acid sequence: CASSQGRGQLNTEAFF.

The chain couples TRBV11-2 to TRBJ1-6; maybe TRBD1 (6 bases). The germline V gene encodes CDR1 SGHAT and CDR2 FQNNGV. Trimming cost V 8 bases and J 6 bases, with 20 bases left between them. The length of the CDR3 is 16 residues. The CDR3 DNA sequence: TGTGCCAGCCGTCGGGTGGGTACAGGGATTAATTCACCCCTCCACTTT. Encoded protein: CASRRVGTGINSPLHF.

This clone was observed once. V and J are TRBV4-3 and TRBJ2-1, with 9 bases that match TRBD2. Germline-derived CDR1 and CDR2 are LGHNA and YSLEER. V gave up 0 bases and J gave up 0 bases; unmatched junction bases: 9. The CDR3 length is 19 residues. The CDR3 region is CASSQERGLATSSYNEQFF. Here the CDR3 DNA reads TGCGCCAGCAGCCAAGAGAGGGGACTAGCTACGAGCTCCTACAATGAGCAGTTCTTC.

The rearrangement uses TRBV6-6 and TRBJ2-5; 8 nucleotides align to TRBD1. Germline V gene lookup returns CDR1 MNHNY and CDR2 SVGAGI (reference sequence). The trim removed 2 bases at V and 4 bases at J, leaving 3 bases unmatched. The CDR3 covers 14 residues. Written as DNA, the CDR3 is TGTGCCAGCAGTTACGCCACAGGGGGAGAGACCCAGTACTTC. It specifies CASSYATGGETQYF.